These T cell receptor beta chains were read from a single sample in a study of lymphopenia after photon versus proton radiotherapy. Sequenced by immunoSEQ multiplex PCR; TCRdb stores in-frame clones only, minus some. Of 75,000 to 90,000 clones listed, about 86% are singletons. The material sequenced was peripheral blood, taken from a patient treated with proton-based radiotherapy. The source is a man in his fifties or sixties with pancreatic cancer. Both conserved end residues are part of each CDR3. The D gene is left open where the match is weak. The listing skips clone size in some rows; elsewhere it reads once, few, many or a size class.

abundance,j_gene,v_gene,d_gene,CDR3nt,CDR3aa
.,TRBJ2-1,TRBV29-1,TRBD1,TGCAGCGCAGGACAGGGGAGGAACAATGAGCAGTTCTTC,CSAGQGRNNEQFF
.,TRBJ2-1,TRBV19,.,TGTGCCAGTAGTATACTCCCGGGCAGCTCCTACAATGAGCAGTTCTTC,CASSILPGSSYNEQFF
.,TRBJ2-1,TRBV9,.,TGTGCCAGCAGCGCCCAATGGGCCCCCCTAGGCAATGAGCAGTTCTTC,CASSAQWAPLGNEQFF
.,TRBJ1-1,TRBV5-4,.,TGTGCCAGCAGCGCGCCCGGACATAGAGTTCAGAACACTGAAGCTTTCTTT,CASSAPGHRVQNTEAFF
few,TRBJ1-1,TRBV19,TRBD1,TGTGCGACAGGGGGACTACATGAAGCTTTCTTT,CATGGLHEAFF
.,TRBJ1-5,TRBV9,TRBD1,TGTGCCAGCAGCGTAGGGACAGGGGGCGCGGGCAATCAGCCCCAGCATTTT,CASSVGTGGAGNQPQHF
.,TRBJ2-1,TRBV5-1,TRBD2,TGCGCCAGTAAGACTAGCAGCTCCTACAATGAGCAGTTCTTC,CASKTSSSYNEQFF
.,TRBJ1-1,TRBV7-9,.,TGTGCCAGCAGCTTAGCAGGCGTTGACAGGTTGAACACTGAAGCTTTCTTT,CASSLAGVDRLNTEAFF
.,TRBJ2-1,TRBV28,.,TGTGCCAGCAGTTCGGCCAACTCCTACAATGAGCAGTTCTTC,CASSSANSYNEQFF
.,TRBJ2-3,TRBV19,TRBD2,TGTGCCAGTGCCGGGACTAGCGGGAGGGCCGGAACAGATACGCAGTATTTT,CASAGTSGRAGTDTQYF
.,TRBJ2-6,TRBV9,.,TGTGCCAGCAGCGCAACAGGGCGACTCTTTTCTGGGGCCAACGTCCTGACTTTC,CASSATGRLFSGANVLTF
.,TRBJ2-7,TRBV7-9,TRBD2,TGTGCCAGCAGCCCAACGGGGGGTAGCGGGAGAAACCACGAGCAGTACTTC,CASSPTGGSGRNHEQYF
.,TRBJ2-1,TRBV7-2,.,TGTGCCAGCAGCTTAAGTGGGGGCTACAATGAGCAGTTCTTC,CASSLSGGYNEQFF
.,TRBJ2-5,TRBV7-2,.,TGTGCCAGCAGCTTAACTAGAGAAGAGACCCAGTACTTC,CASSLTREETQYF
once,TRBJ2-5,TRBV6-1,TRBD1,TGTGCCAGCAGTGAAGGAACAACCTGGGACAGGCCAGAGACCCAGTACTTC,CASSEGTTWDRPETQYF
.,TRBJ2-7,TRBV7-9,.,TGTGCCAGCAGCTCGCCACCAGGGAATTACGAGCAGTACTTC,CASSSPPGNYEQYF
.,TRBJ1-2,TRBV19,.,TGTGCCAGTAGTATAGCTGGGGGAGGCTACACCTTC,CASSIAGGGYTF
few,TRBJ1-4,TRBV15,.,TGTGCCACCAGCAGGTGGGCGATTGTAGGTGAAAAACTGTTTTTT,CATSRWAIVGEKLFF
.,TRBJ2-1,TRBV4-3,TRBD2,TGCGCCAGCAGCCAAGTCGGGACTAGCGGGAATGAGCAGTTCTTC,CASSQVGTSGNEQFF
.,TRBJ2-6,TRBV4-2,.,TGTGCCAGCAGCCAAAGTGCATCGGGGGATGGGGCCAACGTCCTGACTTTC,CASSQSASGDGANVLTF
few,TRBJ2-3,TRBV15,.,TGTGCCACCAGCAGGAGGGGATGGGCAGATACGCAGTATTTT,CATSRRGWADTQYF
.,TRBJ1-1,TRBV7-6,.,TGTGCCAGCAGCTTATTAGACTGGAGTTCGGTGATCTTT,CASSLLDWSSVIF
few,TRBJ1-4,TRBV5-1,TRBD1,TGCGCCAGCAGCTTCCGGGACAGGGGGGAAAAACTGTTTTTT,CASSFRDRGEKLFF
once,TRBJ1-2,TRBV27,TRBD1,TGTGCCAGCAGTTCTTGGACAGGGGATGATGGCTACACCTTC,CASSSWTGDDGYTF
.,TRBJ1-1,TRBV9,.,TGTGCCAGCAGCGTAGAATCCGGTGTTTGGAACACTGAAGCTTTCTTT,CASSVESGVWNTEAFF
.,TRBJ2-7,TRBV9,.,TGTGCCAGCAGCGTAGATTACTACACCTACGAGCAGTACTTC,CASSVDYYTYEQYF
.,TRBJ2-3,TRBV27,.,TGTGCCAGCAGTTTTACGAGGGAGGCAGATACGCAGTATTTT,CASSFTREADTQYF
once,TRBJ2-3,TRBV27,.,TGTGCCAGCAGTTTAATTGCCGGACACACAGATACGCAGTATTTT,CASSLIAGHTDTQYF
.,TRBJ2-6,TRBV28,TRBD1,TGTGCCAGCAGTTTTTACCAGGACAGGGGGCGTCCTGGGGCCAACGTCCTGACTTTC,CASSFYQDRGRPGANVLTF
.,TRBJ1-1,TRBV6-1,.,TGTGCCAGCAGCCTTGGAGGGGGCACTGAAGCTTTCTTT,CASSLGGGTEAFF
.,TRBJ2-3,TRBV27,TRBD2,TGTGCCAGCAGTTTAGGCGTAGCGGGAATCACAGATACGCAGTATTTT,CASSLGVAGITDTQYF
.,TRBJ1-2,TRBV5-4,.,TGTGCCAGCAGCTTGGGGGCAATCAGCTATGGCTACACCTTC,CASSLGAISYGYTF
.,TRBJ2-2,TRBV5-4,.,TGTGCCAGCAGCTTAGGAGTTACCGGGGAGCTGTTTTTT,CASSLGVTGELFF
.,TRBJ2-3,TRBV6-6,.,TGTGCCAGCAGGGGGAGATCGCTCACAGATACGCAGTATTTT,CASRGRSLTDTQYF
.,TRBJ2-5,TRBV4-3,.,TGCGCCAGCAGCCCATCTTTCAGCGGAGAGACCCAGTACTTC,CASSPSFSGETQYF
.,TRBJ2-5,TRBV30,TRBD2,TGTGCCTGGGCTAGGACTAGCGCAAAGGAGACCCAGTACTTC,CAWARTSAKETQYF
.,TRBJ1-1,TRBV28,.,TGTGCCAGCAGTTTAATCCCACAGATTAATGAAGCTTTCTTT,CASSLIPQINEAFF
.,TRBJ1-3,TRBV28,TRBD1,TGTGCCAGCAGTTGGACCAGGGGGATCTCTGGAAACACCATATATTTT,CASSWTRGISGNTIYF
.,TRBJ1-2,TRBV6-1,.,TGTGCCAGCAGTGGCCGAGAGGGGGAGGCTAACTATGGCTACACCTTC,CASSGREGEANYGYTF
.,TRBJ1-1,TRBV5-1,.,TGCGCCAGCAGCCCCCAGATCGAAGTAGGCACTGAAGCTTTCTTT,CASSPQIEVGTEAFF
.,TRBJ2-3,TRBV16,TRBD2,TGTGCCAGCAGCCAGAGCGGGGGAGGTACAGATACGCAGTATTTT,CASSQSGGGTDTQYF
.,TRBJ2-2,TRBV11-2,.,TGTGCCAGCAGCTTAGATCGGGCGAGTACCGGGGAGCTGTTTTTT,CASSLDRASTGELFF